The 7 T cell receptor beta chains given below trace back to one sample, sequenced in a study of blood T cell repertoires in COVID-19. Sequencing used immunoSEQ multiplex PCR; TCRdb keeps in-frame clones, though not all of them. The sample carries fewer than 80,000 clones, roughly 88% recorded once. Sequenced: peripheral blood. Receptors originate from a human donor in a cohort sampled during active COVID-19.

The chain links TRBV4-1 to TRBJ2-2, with a tentative D call TRBD1 (6 bases). The CDR3 has 17 residues. CDR1 is MGHRA, CDR2 YSYEKL, per germline. Trimming removed 1 base from V and 3 bases from J, with 15 bases in between. This CDR3 is CASSQALNRDDTGELFF. CDR3 sequence (DNA): TGCGCCAGCAGCCAAGCCCTGAACAGGGACGACACCGGGGAGCTGTTTTTT.

The rearrangement joins TRBV3-1 (or the pseudogene TRBV3-2) to TRBJ2-1, with 8 bases aligning to TRBD1. Germline V gives CDR1 LGHDT, CDR2 YNNKEL (reference sequence). The CDR3 contains 11 residues. Germline trimming cut 1 base from V and 16 bases from J; bases unmatched to any gene: 3. CDR3 nucleotide sequence: TGTGCCAGCAGCCAAGCCGGACAGGGATTCTTC. Translating gives CASSQAGQGFF.

This chain joins TRBV4-3 and TRBJ2-3, with 15 positions matching TRBD2. Per germline, CDR1 LGHNA and CDR2 YSLEER. Trimming took 3 bases from V and 7 from J; bases not matched to a gene: 5. This CDR3 contains 16 residues. As DNA, the CDR3 is TGCGCCAGCAGCCAGGGACTAGCGGGGGGCATGTATACGCAGTATTTT. It yields the protein CASSQGLAGGMYTQYF.

The chain uses TRBV7-2 and TRBJ1-6; no clear D. The CDR3 spans 18 residues. V lost 1 base, J lost 0 bases, and 13 bases lay in between. The germline V gene has CDR1 SGHTA and CDR2 FQGNSA. CDR3 amino acids: CASSLEDVLFSYNSPLHF. CDR3 DNA: TGTGCCAGCAGCTTAGAAGATGTCCTATTCTCCTATAATTCACCCCTCCACTTT.

CDR3 sequence (DNA): TGTGCCAGCAAGCCGCCTACAGGGCCGGCTTTCTTT. Protein: CASKPPTGPAFF. The J gene is TRBJ1-1, the V gene TRBV12-3 or TRBV12-4; the D gene is possibly TRBD1 (6 bases). The CDR3 length is 12 residues. Trimming removed 7 bases at V and 11 bases at J, with 17 bases between.

The gene calls are TRBV5-6 and TRBJ2-5; TRBD2 aligns across 11 bases. With 1 base clipped from V and 4 bases from J, the junction kept 3 bases outside the gene matches. The CDR3 extends over 15 amino acids. Germline V lookup: CDR1 SGHDT, CDR2 YYEEEE. The CDR3 reads CASSLKLAGVETQYF. The CDR3 nucleotides are TGTGCCAGCAGCTTGAAACTAGCGGGAGTAGAGACCCAGTACTTC.

The chain carries TRBV30 and TRBJ2-2; 11 bases line up with TRBD2. The CDR3 is 17 residues long. Trimming took 3 bases from V and 3 from J; bases not matched to a gene: 9. Germline-derived CDR1 and CDR2 are GTSNPN and SVGIG (reference sequence). The CDR3 coding sequence is TGTGCCTGGAGAATAGCGGGAGGGCCTAGGGACACCGGGGAGCTGTTTTTT. Protein product: CAWRIAGGPRDTGELFF.